This TCR beta chain was sequenced in a study of control samples from healthy donors and cancer patients. The CDR3 extends over 15 amino acids. Losses at the gene ends were 4 bases for V and 0 bases for J; bases not matched to a gene: 5. Germline loops: CDR1 SGHRS, CDR2 YFSETQ. The method was immunoSEQ multiplex PCR; TCRdb's version includes in-frame clones alone and lacks a portion of them. The table lists approximately 89,000 clones, around nine tenths of them singletons, with roughly 21% in the top ten. The origin of this receptor is a man aged 25-45 years in good health. Material for sequencing was blood. This chain uses TRBV5-1 with TRBJ1-2; 8 bases are shared with TRBD1. In DNA, the CDR3 is TGCGCCAGCAGCCCGGGACAGGCTACTAACTATGGCTACACCTTC. It codes for CASSPGQATNYGYTF.